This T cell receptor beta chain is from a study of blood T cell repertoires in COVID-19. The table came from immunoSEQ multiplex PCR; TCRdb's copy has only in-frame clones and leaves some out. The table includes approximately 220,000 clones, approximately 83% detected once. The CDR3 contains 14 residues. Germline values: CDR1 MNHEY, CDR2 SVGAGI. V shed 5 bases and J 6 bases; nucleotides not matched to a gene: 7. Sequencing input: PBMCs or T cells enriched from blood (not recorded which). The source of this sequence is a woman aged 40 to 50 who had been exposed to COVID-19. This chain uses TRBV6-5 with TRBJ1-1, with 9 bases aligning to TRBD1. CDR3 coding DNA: TGTGCCAGCAGTACAGGGGGCGTACCCCCTGAAGCTTTCTTT. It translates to CASSTGGVPPEAFF.